This TCR beta chain was captured in a study of blood T cell repertoires in COVID-19. Study as a whole: Samples of COVID-19 (acute and convalescent) were obtained from the United States, Italy and Spain. PBMCs, B-cell-depleted T cells, or T cells were the source of the cDNA or gDNA that made up the material.

Patients at the Seattle site were enrolled during active infection and followed longitudinally. Trimming took off 1 base at V and 4 bases at J, with 10 bases between the two ends. This CDR3 comprises 15 residues. Germline loops: CDR1 SGHTA, CDR2 FQGNSA. How the authors handled the data: It was from reference gene primer amplification that nucleated cell counts were estimated. The assay was immunoSEQ multiplex PCR, and TCRdb's table has in-frame clones only and misses some. V, J and clone size are those of that table, while D and trimming were read from the DNA. Here the sample spans over 150,000 clones, just under 90% being singletons.

This TCR derives from a woman in her 70s with COVID-19, enrolled during active disease. This chain joins TRBV7-2 and TRBJ2-2; D is unclear. The sequenced sample was peripheral blood. The CDR3 DNA reads TGTGCCAGCAGCTTAGTACCAGCGCCCACCGGGGAGCTGTTTTTT. This codes for CASSLVPAPTGELFF. Looking up the rest from reference TRBV7-2 and TRBJ2-2 gives the full variable domain: GAGVSQSPSNKVTEKGKDVELRCDPISGHTALYWYRQSLGQGLEFLIYFQGNSAPDKSGLPSDRFSAERTGGSVSTLTIQRTQQEDSAVYLCASSLVPAPTGELFFGEGSRLTVL.